This passage covers 7 T cell receptor beta chains from one sample sequenced in a study of shared clonotypes between healthy human individuals (dated by TCRdb to the early 2020s). The library was generated by the immunoSEQ multiplex PCR assay. The table comes from immuneACCESS by way of TCRdb, which keeps in-frame sequences with V and J called. Part of the clones is missing from these tables; in studies checked, under half for an unresolved V gene and the rest for unknown reasons. For this sample there are about 1.1 million clones; 60% to 80% appear just once. Jointly, the top ten make up roughly 0.9% of the sample. The sequenced sample was memory CD4+ T cells from PBMCs. The label giving this sample's cell subset or site can be read as: CD45RA-negative fraction. The receptors shown here come from a man aged 18 to 29 in good health. Some clones in this sample may be carry-over from other donors' samples.

V usage is TRBV7-2 and J usage is TRBJ1-3, with D uncertain. Germline V gene lookup returns CDR1 SGHTA and CDR2 FQGNSA. The CDR3 length is 15 residues. Trimming pared 5 bases from V and 0 bases from J, leaving 11 bases between. CDR3 loop: CASSPSRISGNTIYF. The CDR3 region has the DNA TGTGCCAGCAGCCCCTCCAGGATCTCTGGAAACACCATATATTTT.

The rearrangement joins TRBV4-1 to TRBJ2-5, with D unresolved. Trimming took 5 bases from V and 3 from J, leaving 10 bases between them. The CDR3 has 13 residues. Germline assignment: CDR1 MGHRA and CDR2 YSYEKL. CDR3 DNA sequence: TGCGCCAGCAGCTTCGACGGTAAAGAGACCCAGTACTTC. Translating it yields CASSFDGKETQYF.

The chain joins TRBV10-3 to TRBJ1-3; 8 positions agree with TRBD1. This CDR3 spans 13 amino acids. Germline-derived CDR1 and CDR2 are ENHRY and SYGVKD. Trimming at V came to 11 bases and at J to 3 bases, leaving 6 bases not matched to a gene. CDR3: CAVGQGGGNTIYF. The CDR3 nucleotides read TGTGCCGTAGGACAGGGCGGTGGAAACACCATATATTTT.

This CDR3 is CASRVGGGPNQPQHF. In DNA form, the CDR3 reads TGTGCCAGCAGGGTAGGGGGGGGGCCCAATCAGCCCCAGCATTTT. The V call is TRBV6-5, the J call TRBJ1-5, with D perhaps matching TRBD1 (6 bases). There are 15 residues in the CDR3. Germline CDR1 is MNHEY and CDR2 is SVGAGI. Between the trimmed V and J ends, which lost 6 bases and 3 bases, there was a span of 15 bases.

On this clone: This specimen includes other DNA sequences encoding the same CDR3. CDR3 sequence reads: CASSPPGYEQYF. The CDR3 DNA reads TGTGCCAGCTCACCACCGGGATACGAGCAGTACTTC. The chain has TRBV18 and TRBJ2-7; D is uncertain. The germline V gene encodes CDR1 KGHSH and CDR2 LQKENI. Trimming left V 0 bases short and J 4 bases short, with 4 bases between. The CDR3 is made up of 12 amino acids.

The chain combines TRBV29-1 with TRBJ1-5, with 11 positions matching TRBD1. The CDR3 consists of 13 residues. With 6 bases clipped from V and 6 bases from J, the junction kept 4 bases outside the gene matches. Per the germline V gene, CDR1 is SQVTM and CDR2 is ANQGSEA. CDR3 DNA sequence: TGCAGCGTGGGGACAGGGGGGGGTCAGCCCCAGCATTTT. It translates to CSVGTGGGQPQHF.

The chain recombines TRBV10-3 with TRBJ2-7; D not resolved. The germline V gene has CDR1 ENHRY and CDR2 SYGVKD. The CDR3 has 13 residues. V was shortened by 3 bases and J by 4 bases, with 10 bases between the two germline ends. The CDR3 spells CAISEFNRYEQYF. As DNA, the CDR3 is TGTGCCATCAGTGAATTCAACCGTTACGAGCAGTACTTC.